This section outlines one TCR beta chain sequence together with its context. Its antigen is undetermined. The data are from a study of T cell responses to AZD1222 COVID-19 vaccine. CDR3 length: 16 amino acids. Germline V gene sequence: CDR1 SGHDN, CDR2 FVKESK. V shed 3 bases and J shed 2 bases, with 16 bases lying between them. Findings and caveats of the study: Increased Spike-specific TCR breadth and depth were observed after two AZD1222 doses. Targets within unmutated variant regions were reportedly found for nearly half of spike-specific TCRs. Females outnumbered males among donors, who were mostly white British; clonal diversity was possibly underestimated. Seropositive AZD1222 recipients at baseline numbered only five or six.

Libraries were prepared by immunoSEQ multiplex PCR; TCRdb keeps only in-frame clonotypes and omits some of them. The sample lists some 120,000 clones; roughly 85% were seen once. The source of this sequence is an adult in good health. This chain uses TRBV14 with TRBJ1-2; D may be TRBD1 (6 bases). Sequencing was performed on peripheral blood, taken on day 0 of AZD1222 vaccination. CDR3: CASSHITAGVNYGYTF. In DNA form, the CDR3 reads TGTGCCAGCAGCCATATCACCGCAGGGGTCAACTATGGCTACACCTTC.